This entry lists 16 T cell receptor beta chains sequenced from one sample in a study of sequential checkpoint blockade in melanoma (dated by TCRdb to about 2019). The library was built by means of the immunoSEQ multiplex PCR assay. As stored in TCRdb, this immuneACCESS dataset retains in-frame rearrangements with V and J assigned. A fraction of the clones does not appear; measured against another copy, unresolved V genes explain less than half of the discrepancy, and the remainder lacks a known reason. The sample profile shows tens of thousands of clones; about four fifths of them were found once. About 5.5% of the sample belongs to the ten largest clones. The label giving this sample's treatment or condition can be read as: randomized to nivolumab then ipilimumab (arm A) or the reverse (arm B). The sequences come from CD8+ T cells sorted from blood (inferred from file names), collected from a patient given nivolumab and ipilimumab in sequence. Receptors originate from a human donor with melanoma.

The chain uses TRBV4-1 and TRBJ2-1; TRBD1 aligns across 9 bases. V shed 2 bases and J 8 bases; nucleotides not matched to a gene: 13. The germline gives CDR1 MGHRA, CDR2 YSYEKL. The CDR3 spans 17 residues. The CDR3: CASSQTAPGQGGHEQFF. The CDR3 DNA is TGCGCCAGCAGCCAAACGGCGCCGGGACAGGGTGGGCATGAGCAGTTCTTC.

V is TRBV7-9 and J is TRBJ1-1, with TRBD1 as a possible D gene (6 bases). The CDR3 is 12 amino acids. V dropped 5 bases and J dropped 5 bases, with 9 bases sitting between them. Germline CDR1 SEHNR, CDR2 FQNEAQ (reference sequence). In DNA, the CDR3 is TGTGCCAGCAGCAGGACAGTAACTGAAGCTTTCTTT. It is translated as CASSRTVTEAFF.

V gene TRBV4-1 combines with J gene TRBJ1-1; 7 nucleotides agree with TRBD1. Germline CDR1 MGHRA, CDR2 YSYEKL. CDR3 size: 13 residues. The V segment lost 7 bases and the J segment 3 bases; nucleotides outside the gene matches: 5. CDR3: CASTRGRDTEAFF. The CDR3 DNA is TGCGCCAGCACTAGGGGGCGCGACACTGAAGCTTTCTTT.

The V gene is TRBV10-2, the J gene TRBJ2-1; D gene uncertain. The length of the CDR3 is 11 residues. The V and J ends lost 2 bases and 9 bases respectively, with 5 bases between them. The germline gives CDR1 WSHSY, CDR2 SAAADI. The CDR3 DNA reads as TGCGCCAGCAGTGAGGGCGGTGAGCAGTTCTTC. It yields the protein CASSEGGEQFF.

The J gene is TRBJ2-7, the V gene TRBV4-2; 12 positions agree with TRBD2. The V and J ends lost 0 bases and 3 bases, in that order; junction bases with no gene match: 12. This CDR3 spans 19 amino acids. Looked up from germline, CDR1 is LGHNA and CDR2 is YNFKEQ. CDR3 residues: CASSQDELAGGFRHYEQYF. The DNA of the CDR3 is TGTGCCAGCAGCCAAGATGAACTAGCGGGGGGTTTCAGGCACTACGAGCAGTACTTC.

This rearrangement joins TRBV27 to TRBJ2-1; 8 bases map to TRBD2. V was pared by 5 bases and J by 6 bases, with 9 bases of the junction left unmatched. Germline-derived CDR1 and CDR2 are MNHEY and SMNVEV (reference sequence). The CDR3 is 15 residues long. The CDR3 reads CASSAGTSGINEQFF. The CDR3 DNA follows: TGTGCCAGCAGTGCGGGGACTAGTGGGATCAATGAGCAGTTCTTC.

This clone was detected only once. V and J are TRBV10-3 and TRBJ2-1; 7 bases map to TRBD2. CDR1 and CDR2 from the germline V gene are ENHRY and SYGVKD. The CDR3 extends over 16 amino acids. Trimming cost V 8 bases and J 0 bases; bases outside gene matches: 10. CDR3 in DNA: TGTGCCATCCAAGTGTTTGGGGAGGGCTCCTACAATGAGCAGTTCTTC. Its translation is CAIQVFGEGSYNEQFF.

The V and J genes are TRBV5-1 and TRBJ2-1, with a tentative D call TRBD2 (5 bases). The V end was cut by 2 bases, the J end by 9 bases, with 9 bases between. CDR3 size: 12 residues. Germline V lookup: CDR1 SGHRS, CDR2 YFSETQ. The chain's CDR3 is CASSFGGTEQFF. For the CDR3, the DNA is TGCGCCAGCAGCTTCGGAGGTACTGAGCAGTTCTTC.

The chain uses TRBV4-2 and TRBJ2-7; TRBD1 aligns across 7 bases. Germline values: CDR1 LGHNA, CDR2 YNFKEQ. V shed 2 bases and J 5 bases; nucleotides not matched to a gene: 12. The CDR3 is 16 residues long. CDR3 DNA: TGTGCCAGCAGCCAAAATGCCGGGACAGTGTCCCACGAGCAGTACTTC. It translates to CASSQNAGTVSHEQYF.

This clone occurred a few times. The V call is TRBV28, the J call TRBJ2-7; maybe TRBD2 (6 bases). The CDR3 runs 12 residues. V gave up 6 bases and J gave up 2 bases, with 8 bases separating them. The germline gives CDR1 MDHEN, CDR2 SYDVKM. CDR3 amino acids: CASSPSAYEQYF. In nucleotides, the CDR3 is TGTGCCAGCAGCCCTAGCGCCTACGAGCAGTACTTC.

The V and J genes are TRBV2 and TRBJ1-2; 7 bases are a match to TRBD1. CDR3 length: 14 residues. CDR1 SNHLY and CDR2 FYNNEI come from the germline V gene. J was trimmed by 6 bases and V by 6 bases; bases with no gene match: 10. This chain's CDR3 is CASRTGSRQDGYTF. CDR3 in DNA: TGTGCCAGCAGGACAGGGAGTCGGCAGGATGGCTACACCTTC.

The chain combines TRBV5-6 with TRBJ2-1; a possible D gene is TRBD1 (5 bases). The CDR3 length is 13 residues. Looked up from germline, CDR1 is SGHDT and CDR2 is YYEEEE. The ends were cut back, 5 bases at V and 8 bases at J, with 14 bases in the middle. The CDR3, as DNA: TGTGCCAGCAGTCAGGACAACCCCCATGAGCAGTTCTTC. Translation: CASSQDNPHEQFF.

The CDR3 is CASSPGRREWGGETQYF. CDR3 nucleotides: TGTGCCAGCAGCCCAGGGAGGCGGGAGTGGGGAGGGGAGACCCAGTACTTC. The V call is TRBV9, the J call TRBJ2-5, with 7 bases that match TRBD2. Germline V lookup: CDR1 SGDLS, CDR2 YYNGEE. The V segment lost 4 bases and the J segment 5 bases; nucleotides outside the gene matches: 17. The CDR3 contains 17 residues.

This sequence joins TRBV5-4 and TRBJ2-5; 7 nucleotides align to TRBD2. V gave up 4 bases and J gave up 2 bases; unmatched junction bases: 11. From germline, CDR1 is SGHNT and CDR2 YYREEE (reference sequence). This CDR3 is built from 16 residues. The CDR3 sequence: CASSLSPGLTQETQYF. CDR3 coding DNA: TGTGCCAGCAGCCTTAGCCCGGGACTAACACAAGAGACCCAGTACTTC.

The chain links TRBV29-1 to TRBJ2-7, with D perhaps TRBD1 (5 bases). Trimming took 4 bases from V and 0 from J, leaving 13 bases between them. The CDR3 totals 14 residues. Looked up from germline, CDR1 is SQVTM and CDR2 is ANQGSEA. The CDR3 sequence: CSVGGSPLSYEQYF. The CDR3 DNA reads as TGCAGCGTTGGGGGCAGTCCCCTCTCCTACGAGCAGTACTTC.

V and J are TRBV5-6 and TRBJ1-1; TRBD1 is a possible D gene (6 bases). Trimming stripped 4 bases from V and 0 bases from J, with 16 bases between. This CDR3 comprises 16 residues. The germline gives CDR1 SGHDT, CDR2 YYEEEE. The CDR3 nucleotides read TGTGCCAGCAGCCCCCTGGGGGCAGTCATGAACACTGAAGCTTTCTTT. This sequence encodes CASSPLGAVMNTEAFF.